This T cell receptor (beta chain) was sequenced in a study of cytomegalovirus exposure and HLA in healthy donors. Study results and limitations: Another analysis was done later, and it associated approximately 18,000 TCR beta sequences with HLA alleles at 0.05 false discovery rate.

PCR used 60 Vbeta primers and 13 Jbeta primers. Clones were read by immunoSEQ multiplex PCR, and TCRdb kept only the in-frame ones, dropping some. There are roughly 160,000 clones in the sample; around four fifths occur only once, and 1.2% lies in the top ten. Points on this clone: Its antigen remains unknown.

The sequencing input was PBMCs. This sequence originates from a boy between 2 and 15 years old in good health and CMV-seronegative.

The CDR3 nucleotides are TGTGCCACCAGCATAGCAACGGGAGGTACCGGGGAGCTGTTTTTT. It is translated as CATSIATGGTGELFF. The J gene is TRBJ2-2, the V gene TRBV15, with 7 nucleotides matching TRBD2. J gave up 5 bases and V 4 bases, and 7 bases lay outside the gene matches. This CDR3 contains 15 residues. Germline V lookup: CDR1 LNHNV, CDR2 YYDKDF (reference sequence).